This T cell receptor beta chain was identified in a study of T cells in Graves' hyperthyroidism and ophthalmopathy. Germline CDR1 is DFQATT and CDR2 is SNEGSKA (reference sequence). The CDR3 length is 15 residues. V lost 2 bases, J lost 9 bases, and 10 bases stayed unmatched. It was uncontrolled infection, other autoimmune disease, pregnancy or lactation that excluded patients. Orbital computed tomography, thyroid ultrasound, serum thyroxine and TRAb, and clinical symptoms together informed the diagnoses. PBMCs were sourced from roughly 9.3 ml fresh peripheral blood. This clonotype was detected ten times or more. Its antigen is not identified. The study's findings and limits: Peripheral blood also featured most of the thyroid clonotypes expanded above 0.001.

It was RNA transcripts that yielded the amplified TCR beta CDR3 regions. An initial round of RT-PCR targeting the TCR CDR3 relied on the HTBI primer set. TCRdb analysed the multiplex PCR reads with MiXCR anew, one entry per CDR3 protein. In the table there are more than 300,000 distinct CDR3 sequences, roughly 14% of which are singletons. Source material: blood. The TCR comes from a woman aged 25 to 39 with Graves' ophthalmopathy. The genes are TRBV20-1 and TRBJ2-1; 10 bases line up with TRBD2. CDR3: CSARNSGGITGEQFF. CDR3 nucleotide sequence: TGCAGTGCTAGAAATAGCGGGGGGATTACAGGTGAGCAGTTCTTC.